This is a list of T cell receptor beta chains from one sample in a study of cytomegalovirus exposure and HLA in healthy donors. Profiling relied on immunoSEQ multiplex PCR, and the TCRdb table lists in-frame clones only, not all of them. The sample yields roughly 100,000 clones, about 83% seen once. The sequenced sample was PBMCs. These receptors came from a female donor in good health and CMV-seropositive. The CDR3 runs from the conserved cysteine through the conserved F or W. Fields, in order: D gene, J gene, V gene, clone size, CDR3 protein, CDR3 DNA. A D gene is named only where the DNA matches it firmly. Clone size appears in some rows only: once, few, many, or a class for an expanded clone.

D gene: .; J gene: TRBJ2-2; V gene: TRBV6-1; clone size: .; CDR3 protein: CATLTEWWSTGELFF; CDR3 DNA: TGTGCCACTTTGACAGAGTGGTGGAGTACCGGGGAGCTGTTTTTT
D gene: .; J gene: TRBJ1-2; V gene: TRBV30; clone size: .; CDR3 protein: CAWSVVRQGSGYTF; CDR3 DNA: TGTGCCTGGAGTGTCGTTCGGCAGGGAAGCGGCTACACCTTC
D gene: TRBD2; J gene: TRBJ2-7; V gene: TRBV11-2; clone size: .; CDR3 protein: CASSIAGGAYEQYF; CDR3 DNA: TGTGCCAGCAGCATAGCGGGAGGGGCCTACGAGCAGTACTTC
D gene: TRBD2; J gene: TRBJ2-1; V gene: TRBV30; clone size: .; CDR3 protein: CAWSVHSGGDNEQFF; CDR3 DNA: TGTGCCTGGAGTGTACACAGCGGGGGTGACAATGAGCAGTTCTTC
D gene: TRBD2; J gene: TRBJ2-3; V gene: TRBV28; clone size: .; CDR3 protein: CAIVRGLAGVVDTQYF; CDR3 DNA: TGTGCCATCGTAAGGGGACTAGCGGGAGTTGTAGATACGCAGTATTTT
D gene: TRBD2; J gene: TRBJ2-7; V gene: TRBV25-1; clone size: few; CDR3 protein: CASSEAGVYEQYF; CDR3 DNA: TGTGCCAGCAGTGAAGCGGGAGTCTACGAGCAGTACTTC
D gene: .; J gene: TRBJ2-7; V gene: TRBV30; clone size: .; CDR3 protein: CAWGRGRLREQYF; CDR3 DNA: TGTGCCTGGGGGCGGGGCAGGCTACGCGAGCAGTACTTC
D gene: TRBD1; J gene: TRBJ1-5; V gene: TRBV10-3; clone size: .; CDR3 protein: CAISESGQGTRWPQHF; CDR3 DNA: TGTGCCATCAGTGAGTCGGGACAGGGTACACGGTGGCCCCAGCATTTT
D gene: TRBD2; J gene: TRBJ2-1; V gene: TRBV30; clone size: .; CDR3 protein: CAWSVQSGVSLFF; CDR3 DNA: TGTGCCTGGAGCGTCCAAAGCGGGGTATCTCTGTTCTTC
D gene: .; J gene: TRBJ1-2; V gene: TRBV7-9; clone size: .; CDR3 protein: CASSLDSAGDYGYTF; CDR3 DNA: TGTGCCAGCAGCTTAGACTCCGCAGGGGACTATGGCTACACCTTC
D gene: TRBD1; J gene: TRBJ2-1; V gene: TRBV29-1; clone size: .; CDR3 protein: CSALTSGTGGEQFF; CDR3 DNA: TGCAGCGCCTTAACAAGCGGGACAGGGGGTGAGCAGTTCTTC
D gene: .; J gene: TRBJ2-3; V gene: TRBV2; clone size: .; CDR3 protein: CASSRSTDTQYF; CDR3 DNA: TGTGCCAGCAGTCGGAGCACAGATACGCAGTATTTT
D gene: TRBD2; J gene: TRBJ2-3; V gene: TRBV19; clone size: .; CDR3 protein: CASAGDDYHTDTQYF; CDR3 DNA: TGTGCCAGTGCGGGGGATGACTACCACACAGATACGCAGTATTTT
D gene: .; J gene: TRBJ2-3; V gene: TRBV19; clone size: .; CDR3 protein: CASSMDWGLSTDTQYF; CDR3 DNA: TGTGCCAGTAGTATGGATTGGGGGCTTAGCACAGATACGCAGTATTTT
D gene: .; J gene: TRBJ2-2; V gene: TRBV7-2; clone size: .; CDR3 protein: CASSLVGGSNTGELFF; CDR3 DNA: TGTGCCAGCAGCTTAGTCGGGGGTTCGAACACCGGGGAGCTGTTTTTT
D gene: TRBD1; J gene: TRBJ1-2; V gene: TRBV11-2; clone size: .; CDR3 protein: CASSLGQGYITYGYTF; CDR3 DNA: TGTGCCAGCAGCTTAGGACAGGGGTATATTACCTATGGCTACACCTTC
D gene: TRBD1; J gene: TRBJ2-3; V gene: TRBV7-2; clone size: .; CDR3 protein: CASSPQWTGGDTQYF; CDR3 DNA: TGTGCCAGCAGCCCGCAATGGACAGGGGGGGATACGCAGTATTTT
D gene: .; J gene: TRBJ2-3; V gene: TRBV5-4; clone size: .; CDR3 protein: CASSVIRGGLGDTQYF; CDR3 DNA: TGTGCCAGCAGCGTGATTAGGGGGGGCCTTGGAGATACGCAGTATTTT
D gene: TRBD2; J gene: TRBJ2-7; V gene: TRBV5-1; clone size: .; CDR3 protein: CASSLNEREVSYEQYF; CDR3 DNA: TGCGCCAGCAGCTTGAATGAACGGGAGGTCTCCTACGAGCAGTACTTC
D gene: TRBD1; J gene: TRBJ2-7; V gene: TRBV6-1; clone size: .; CDR3 protein: CANGQGAYEQYF; CDR3 DNA: TGTGCCAACGGACAGGGGGCCTACGAGCAGTACTTC
D gene: .; J gene: TRBJ2-1; V gene: TRBV5-4; clone size: few; CDR3 protein: CASSLDSSTYNEQFF; CDR3 DNA: TGTGCCAGCAGCTTGGACAGCTCTACATACAATGAGCAGTTCTTC
D gene: TRBD1; J gene: TRBJ1-2; V gene: TRBV2; clone size: .; CDR3 protein: CASSPGQKYGYTF; CDR3 DNA: TGTGCCAGCAGCCCGGGACAGAAGTATGGCTACACCTTC
D gene: TRBD2; J gene: TRBJ2-5; V gene: TRBV15; clone size: .; CDR3 protein: CATSRRSTGQRRLAGVQETQYF; CDR3 DNA: TGTGCCACCAGCAGACGATCAACGGGACAGCGAAGACTAGCGGGAGTCCAAGAGACCCAGTACTTC
D gene: TRBD1; J gene: TRBJ2-5; V gene: TRBV18; clone size: .; CDR3 protein: CASSPPGTALSETQYF; CDR3 DNA: TGTGCCAGCTCACCCCCCGGGACAGCCCTGAGTGAGACCCAGTACTTC
D gene: .; J gene: TRBJ1-2; V gene: TRBV13; clone size: .; CDR3 protein: CASSLKPTGPTYGYTF; CDR3 DNA: TGTGCCAGCAGCTTAAAACCTACAGGGCCAACTTATGGCTACACCTTC
D gene: TRBD1; J gene: TRBJ1-1; V gene: TRBV5-1; clone size: .; CDR3 protein: CASSFSGQGEDTEAFF; CDR3 DNA: TGCGCCAGCAGCTTTTCAGGACAGGGGGAGGACACTGAAGCTTTCTTT
D gene: .; J gene: TRBJ2-3; V gene: TRBV18; clone size: .; CDR3 protein: CASSPIQLRSGSTDTQYF; CDR3 DNA: TGTGCCAGCTCACCAATCCAGTTGAGGTCGGGAAGCACAGATACGCAGTATTTT
D gene: .; J gene: TRBJ2-2; V gene: TRBV4-2; clone size: once; CDR3 protein: CASSQGLGLKSGELFF; CDR3 DNA: TGTGCCAGCAGCCAAGGGCTGGGCCTTAAATCCGGGGAGCTGTTTTTT
D gene: .; J gene: TRBJ2-4; V gene: TRBV27; clone size: .; CDR3 protein: CASSLFGDSLAKNIQYF; CDR3 DNA: TGTGCCAGCAGTTTATTTGGGGACTCACTAGCCAAAAACATTCAGTACTTC
D gene: TRBD1; J gene: TRBJ1-1; V gene: TRBV4-1; clone size: .; CDR3 protein: CASSQHGTGITEAFF; CDR3 DNA: TGCGCCAGCAGCCAACACGGGACAGGGATTACTGAAGCTTTCTTT
D gene: .; J gene: TRBJ1-5; V gene: TRBV2; clone size: .; CDR3 protein: CASSEGRFSNQPQHF; CDR3 DNA: TGTGCCAGCAGTGAAGGTCGGTTTAGCAATCAGCCCCAGCATTTT
D gene: TRBD1; J gene: TRBJ1-6; V gene: TRBV19; clone size: .; CDR3 protein: CASRDRVNSPLHF; CDR3 DNA: TGTGCCAGTAGGGACAGGGTTAATTCACCCCTCCACTTT
D gene: TRBD1; J gene: TRBJ2-7; V gene: TRBV6-1; clone size: .; CDR3 protein: CASSEPWTGESYEQYF; CDR3 DNA: TGTGCCAGCAGTGAGCCTTGGACAGGGGAATCCTACGAGCAGTACTTC
D gene: TRBD2; J gene: TRBJ2-1; V gene: TRBV2; clone size: .; CDR3 protein: CASSRDGGANEQFF; CDR3 DNA: TGTGCCAGCAGTAGGGACGGGGGGGCAAATGAGCAGTTCTTC
D gene: .; J gene: TRBJ2-1; V gene: TRBV5-1; clone size: few; CDR3 protein: CASSLVATSSYNEQFF; CDR3 DNA: TGCGCCAGCAGCTTGGTTGCTACTAGCTCCTACAATGAGCAGTTCTTC
D gene: .; J gene: TRBJ1-3; V gene: TRBV19; clone size: once; CDR3 protein: CASSIRASGNTIYF; CDR3 DNA: TGTGCCAGTAGTATTCGAGCCTCTGGAAACACCATATATTTT
D gene: TRBD2; J gene: TRBJ2-1; V gene: TRBV19; clone size: .; CDR3 protein: CASSTTSGGAGREQFF; CDR3 DNA: TGTGCCAGTAGTACGACTAGCGGGGGGGCTGGGCGTGAGCAGTTCTTC
D gene: .; J gene: TRBJ1-1; V gene: TRBV6-1; clone size: .; CDR3 protein: CASSGYATNMNTEAFF; CDR3 DNA: TGTGCCAGCAGTGGCTATGCGACAAACATGAACACTGAAGCTTTCTTT
D gene: TRBD2; J gene: TRBJ2-3; V gene: TRBV29-1; clone size: .; CDR3 protein: CSGGTSLSTDTQYF; CDR3 DNA: TGCAGCGGAGGGACTAGCCTCAGCACAGATACGCAGTATTTT
D gene: TRBD1; J gene: TRBJ2-7; V gene: TRBV28; clone size: .; CDR3 protein: CASTFTGTASYEQYF; CDR3 DNA: TGTGCCAGCACCTTTACCGGGACAGCATCCTACGAGCAGTACTTC
D gene: TRBD2; J gene: TRBJ2-5; V gene: TRBV18; clone size: once; CDR3 protein: CASSPSGGRETQYF; CDR3 DNA: TGTGCCAGCTCACCTAGCGGGGGAAGGGAGACCCAGTACTTC
D gene: TRBD1; J gene: TRBJ2-3; V gene: TRBV5-1; clone size: .; CDR3 protein: CASSLGRQGSTDTQYF; CDR3 DNA: TGCGCCAGCAGCTTGGGCCGACAGGGATCGACAGATACGCAGTATTTT
D gene: TRBD2; J gene: TRBJ2-5; V gene: TRBV6-1; clone size: .; CDR3 protein: CASSERAGGQETQYF; CDR3 DNA: TGTGCCAGCAGTGAACGGGCGGGGGGGCAAGAGACCCAGTACTTC
D gene: TRBD2; J gene: TRBJ2-1; V gene: TRBV28; clone size: .; CDR3 protein: CASGTLAGAYNEQFF; CDR3 DNA: TGTGCCAGCGGCACCCTAGCGGGAGCCTACAATGAGCAGTTCTTC
D gene: .; J gene: TRBJ1-1; V gene: TRBV9; clone size: .; CDR3 protein: CASSDATGNTEAFF; CDR3 DNA: TGTGCCAGCAGCGACGCGACAGGCAACACTGAAGCTTTCTTT
D gene: TRBD2; J gene: TRBJ2-7; V gene: TRBV2; clone size: .; CDR3 protein: CASSDWASGGAYEQYF; CDR3 DNA: TGTGCCAGCAGTGACTGGGCTAGCGGGGGGGCCTACGAGCAGTACTTC